This is a list of T cell receptor beta chains from one sample in a study of blood T cell repertoires in COVID-19. TCRdb's table, derived via immunoSEQ multiplex PCR, lists solely in-frame clones and lacks some. The table records around 140,000 clones, approximately 85% of them present only once. What was sequenced was peripheral blood. These receptors all come from a human donor with acute or convalescent COVID-19. The donor label of this sample is uncertain. Each CDR3 is given with its conserved first and last residue. Fields, in order: D gene, V gene, J gene, clone size, CDR3 protein, CDR3 DNA. A D gene is named only where the DNA matches it firmly. The size of a clone is reported for some rows only, either as once, few or many, or as a class for expanded clones.

D gene: -
V gene: TRBV7-2
J gene: TRBJ2-6
clone size: -
CDR3 protein: CASSPTYSGANVLTF
CDR3 DNA: TGTGCCAGCAGCCCAACTTACTCTGGGGCCAACGTCCTGACTTTC

D gene: -
V gene: TRBV28
J gene: TRBJ1-2
clone size: -
CDR3 protein: CASSGPTGYTF
CDR3 DNA: TGTGCCAGCAGTGGGCCAACTGGCTACACCTTC

D gene: TRBD1
V gene: TRBV29-1
J gene: TRBJ2-1
clone size: -
CDR3 protein: CSVDGTGTNNEQFF
CDR3 DNA: TGCAGCGTTGACGGGACAGGAACTAACAATGAGCAGTTCTTC

D gene: TRBD1
V gene: TRBV24-1
J gene: TRBJ1-2
clone size: -
CDR3 protein: CATSDFPGQAPFGYTF
CDR3 DNA: TGTGCCACCAGTGATTTTCCGGGACAGGCCCCATTCGGCTACACCTTC

D gene: -
V gene: TRBV5-6
J gene: TRBJ1-2
clone size: -
CDR3 protein: CASSREGFGYTF
CDR3 DNA: TGTGCCAGCAGCCGGGAGGGTTTTGGCTACACCTTC

D gene: -
V gene: TRBV5-1
J gene: TRBJ1-3
clone size: few
CDR3 protein: CASSPTGSGNTIYF
CDR3 DNA: TGCGCCAGCAGCCCAACAGGGTCTGGAAACACCATATATTTT

D gene: TRBD2
V gene: TRBV2
J gene: TRBJ2-3
clone size: -
CDR3 protein: CASSEGLAGGTDTQYF
CDR3 DNA: TGTGCCAGCAGTGAGGGACTAGCGGGGGGCACAGATACGCAGTATTTT

D gene: -
V gene: TRBV6-1
J gene: TRBJ1-1
clone size: -
CDR3 protein: CASSDRGALNTEAFF
CDR3 DNA: TGTGCCAGCAGTGATCGGGGGGCCTTGAACACTGAAGCTTTCTTT

D gene: TRBD1
V gene: TRBV28
J gene: TRBJ1-2
clone size: -
CDR3 protein: CASSSGGVNYGYTF
CDR3 DNA: TGTGCCAGCAGTTCAGGGGGTGTTAACTATGGCTACACCTTC

D gene: TRBD1
V gene: TRBV6-5
J gene: TRBJ1-5
clone size: -
CDR3 protein: CASSLGQGNQPQHF
CDR3 DNA: TGTGCCAGCAGTTTGGGACAGGGGAATCAGCCCCAGCATTTT

D gene: TRBD2
V gene: TRBV28
J gene: TRBJ2-2
clone size: -
CDR3 protein: CASSFGLAGGFANTGELFF
CDR3 DNA: TGTGCCAGCAGTTTTGGACTAGCGGGGGGTTTTGCGAACACCGGGGAGCTGTTTTTT

D gene: -
V gene: TRBV5-1
J gene: TRBJ2-3
clone size: -
CDR3 protein: CASSLGQAADTQYF
CDR3 DNA: TGCGCCAGCAGCTTGGGACAGGCGGCAGATACGCAGTATTTT

D gene: -
V gene: TRBV6-5
J gene: TRBJ1-6
clone size: -
CDR3 protein: CAAGSLYNSPLHF
CDR3 DNA: TGTGCCGCCGGGAGCCTCTATAATTCACCCCTCCACTTT

D gene: -
V gene: TRBV19
J gene: TRBJ1-2
clone size: -
CDR3 protein: CASSIDGNRDIYGYTF
CDR3 DNA: TGTGCCAGTAGTATAGATGGGAACCGGGACATCTATGGCTACACCTTC

D gene: -
V gene: TRBV6-5
J gene: TRBJ1-1
clone size: few
CDR3 protein: CASSLVGLNTEAFF
CDR3 DNA: TGTGCCAGCAGTCTAGTTGGTTTGAACACTGAAGCTTTCTTT

D gene: -
V gene: TRBV6-6
J gene: TRBJ2-1
clone size: -
CDR3 protein: CASSPDGQPVYNEQFF
CDR3 DNA: TGTGCCAGCAGTCCTGACGGACAGCCCGTATACAATGAGCAGTTCTTC

D gene: -
V gene: TRBV4-3
J gene: TRBJ2-2
clone size: -
CDR3 protein: CASSPRVGGELFF
CDR3 DNA: TGCGCCAGCAGCCCCCGGGTCGGCGGGGAGCTGTTTTTT

D gene: -
V gene: TRBV7-2
J gene: TRBJ1-3
clone size: few
CDR3 protein: CASSSTATGNTIYF
CDR3 DNA: TGTGCCAGCAGCTCGACAGCCACTGGAAACACCATATATTTT

D gene: TRBD1
V gene: TRBV28
J gene: TRBJ1-1
clone size: -
CDR3 protein: CASSSQGAGTEAFF
CDR3 DNA: TGTGCCAGCAGTTCACAGGGGGCGGGTACTGAAGCTTTCTTT

D gene: -
V gene: TRBV4-3
J gene: TRBJ2-1
clone size: -
CDR3 protein: CASSQDWQYNEQFF
CDR3 DNA: TGCGCCAGCAGCCAAGATTGGCAGTACAATGAGCAGTTCTTC

D gene: TRBD1
V gene: TRBV3-1/TRBV3-2
J gene: TRBJ1-2
clone size: -
CDR3 protein: CASSQPLGQGNYGYTF
CDR3 DNA: TGTGCCAGCAGCCAACCACTGGGACAGGGTAACTATGGCTACACCTTC

D gene: TRBD2
V gene: TRBV6-5
J gene: TRBJ2-1
clone size: -
CDR3 protein: CASKPGLAGNEQFF
CDR3 DNA: TGTGCCAGCAAACCGGGACTAGCGGGGAATGAGCAGTTCTTC

D gene: -
V gene: TRBV14
J gene: TRBJ1-6
clone size: -
CDR3 protein: CASSQWDGGSPLHF
CDR3 DNA: TGTGCCAGCAGCCAATGGGACGGGGGTTCACCCCTCCACTTT

D gene: -
V gene: TRBV7-9
J gene: TRBJ1-4
clone size: -
CDR3 protein: CASSGDASGEKLFF
CDR3 DNA: TGTGCCAGCAGCGGCGATGCGTCAGGTGAAAAACTGTTTTTT

D gene: TRBD1
V gene: TRBV3-1/TRBV3-2
J gene: TRBJ1-3
clone size: -
CDR3 protein: CASSLLTGGIYSGNTIYF
CDR3 DNA: TGTGCCAGCAGCCTCTTGACAGGGGGAATCTACTCTGGAAACACCATATATTTT

D gene: TRBD1
V gene: TRBV11-3
J gene: TRBJ2-1
clone size: -
CDR3 protein: CASSLEGTGYNEQFF
CDR3 DNA: TGTGCCAGCAGCTTAGAGGGGACAGGCTACAATGAGCAGTTCTTC

D gene: TRBD2
V gene: TRBV7-3
J gene: TRBJ2-1
clone size: -
CDR3 protein: CASSLASAGGPNNEQFF
CDR3 DNA: TGTGCCAGCAGCTTAGCCTCCGCGGGAGGGCCCAACAATGAGCAGTTCTTC

D gene: TRBD1
V gene: TRBV19
J gene: TRBJ2-4
clone size: -
CDR3 protein: CASSIEGQGTGRNIQYF
CDR3 DNA: TGTGCCAGTAGTATAGAAGGGCAAGGGACAGGGCGGAACATTCAGTACTTC

D gene: -
V gene: TRBV3-1/TRBV3-2
J gene: TRBJ1-6
clone size: -
CDR3 protein: CASSQGTLSSPLHF
CDR3 DNA: TGTGCCAGCAGCCAGGGGACACTAAGTTCACCCCTCCACTTT

D gene: -
V gene: TRBV7-3
J gene: TRBJ2-2
clone size: -
CDR3 protein: CASSPESAGLFF
CDR3 DNA: TGTGCCAGCAGCCCCGAGTCGGCGGGGCTGTTTTTT

D gene: -
V gene: TRBV5-5
J gene: TRBJ1-1
clone size: -
CDR3 protein: CASSPREGGTEAFF
CDR3 DNA: TGTGCCAGCAGCCCTCGAGAGGGTGGCACTGAAGCTTTCTTT

D gene: TRBD2
V gene: TRBV9
J gene: TRBJ2-2
clone size: -
CDR3 protein: CASTPTPGGAGELFF
CDR3 DNA: TGTGCCAGCACCCCAACCCCGGGAGGGGCCGGGGAGCTGTTTTTT

D gene: -
V gene: TRBV21-1
J gene: TRBJ2-3
clone size: -
CDR3 protein: CASSIRDSQASTDTQYF
CDR3 DNA: TGTGCCAGCAGCATCCGGGACAGCCAAGCTAGCACAGATACGCAGTATTTT

D gene: -
V gene: TRBV5-1
J gene: TRBJ1-5
clone size: once
CDR3 protein: CASSPGSGNQPQHF
CDR3 DNA: TGCGCCAGCAGTCCAGGGTCCGGCAATCAGCCCCAGCATTTT

D gene: -
V gene: TRBV6-5
J gene: TRBJ1-2
clone size: -
CDR3 protein: CASSRGGDVYGYTF
CDR3 DNA: TGTGCCAGCAGTAGGGGAGGAGACGTCTATGGCTACACCTTC

D gene: -
V gene: TRBV28
J gene: TRBJ1-2
clone size: -
CDR3 protein: CASRRTINYGYTF
CDR3 DNA: TGTGCCAGCAGAAGGACAATCAACTATGGCTACACCTTC

D gene: -
V gene: TRBV7-9
J gene: TRBJ1-2
clone size: -
CDR3 protein: CASSRGGSYGYTF
CDR3 DNA: TGTGCCAGCAGCCGAGGGGGAAGCTATGGCTACACCTTC